The next 21 T cell receptor beta chains were all read from a single sample in a study of human T cells and chemical hapten exposure. Time point specified: pre-sensitization, week 0. Stated treatment: therapeutic diphenylcyclopropenone sensitization with weekly scalp DPC. Total RNA extraction was carried out from unfractionated whole blood. Using its own MiXCR run on the RACE reads, TCRdb lists one record per CDR3 protein. The sample has roughly 36,000 distinct CDR3 sequences, 10% seen once. The starting material was whole blood, obtained in connection with sensitization to the hapten diphenylcyclopropenone (DPC). These receptors originate from a man aged 45-65 years with alopecia areata. Some clones in this sample may be carry-over from other donors' samples.

This clonotype was seen at least ten times. This chain connects TRBV7-2 to TRBJ1-4; TRBD1 is a possible D gene (5 bases). The germline gives CDR1 SGHTA, CDR2 FQGNSA. The V gene lost 5 bases and the J gene lost 12 bases, with 7 bases spanning the gap. This CDR3 is 10 amino acids long. The CDR3 region is CASSRGELFF. Written as DNA, the CDR3 is TGTGCCAGCAGCCGGGGGGAACTGTTTTTT.

This clonotype was detected many times. The gene calls are TRBV18 and TRBJ1-3; D perhaps matches TRBD1 (6 bases). CDR1 and CDR2 (germline): KGHSH, LQKENI. This CDR3 has 15 amino acids. Trimming took off 3 bases at V and 0 bases at J, with 9 bases between the two ends. CDR3 in amino acids: CASSPWTDSGNTIYF. In DNA form, the CDR3 reads TGTGCCAGCTCACCTTGGACAGACTCTGGAAACACCATATATTTT.

The sample holds many counts of this clonotype. The chain links TRBV7-6 to TRBJ2-3, with D perhaps matching TRBD2 (5 bases). Looked up from germline, CDR1 is SGHVS and CDR2 is FNYEAQ. The CDR3 contains 16 residues. Trimming cost V 0 bases and J 0 bases, with 10 bases left between them. In DNA form, the CDR3 reads TGTGCCAGCAGCTTAGCGCCAAGCGGCAGCACAGATACGCAGTATTTT. It codes for CASSLAPSGSTDTQYF.

This clonotype was observed many times. This sequence joins TRBV28 and TRBJ2-5; D could derive from TRBD1 or TRBD2 (6 bases each). V lost 2 bases to trimming and J lost 2 bases, with 12 bases between them. Per the germline V gene, CDR1 is MDHEN and CDR2 is SYDVKM. This CDR3 has 15 residues. As DNA, the CDR3 is TGTGCCAGCAGTTTAGCGGGAAGGGGGCAAGAGACCCAGTACTTC. This gives the protein CASSLAGRGQETQYF.

This clonotype was counted many times. The CDR3: CASSLAWASLGQETQYF. The CDR3 nucleotides are TGCGCCAGCAGCCTCGCCTGGGCTAGCTTGGGTCAAGAGACCCAGTACTTC. The chain combines TRBV4-3 with TRBJ2-5; perhaps TRBD2 as D (5 bases). V was clipped by 4 bases and J by 2 bases, with 20 bases between them. Germline CDR1 reads LGHNA; CDR2 reads YSLEER. The CDR3 totals 17 residues.

This clonotype was counted ten times or more. The chain uses TRBV6-6 and TRBJ2-3, with 11 bases that match TRBD2. Germline V gene lookup returns CDR1 MNHNY and CDR2 SVGAGI (reference sequence). This CDR3 spans 17 amino acids. The trim removed 7 bases at V and 1 base at J, leaving 10 bases unmatched. The CDR3 DNA follows: TGTGCCAGCACCTACCCGGGGACTAGCGGAGGCACAGATACGCAGTATTTT. Its translation is CASTYPGTSGGTDTQYF.

As to this clonotype: This may arise from a read error, as a much more abundant clone is one base away. The chain uses TRBV12-3 or TRBV12-4 and TRBJ2-3; 8 bases fit TRBD2. The CDR3 contains 15 residues. Germline trimming cut 6 bases from V and 4 bases from J; bases unmatched to any gene: 9. The DNA of the CDR3 is TGTGCCAGCAGGATTAGCGGGATCGGGGCAGATACGCAGTATTTT. The encoded protein is CASRISGIGADTQYF.

This clonotype has ten or more counts. This chain joins TRBV12-3 or TRBV12-4 and TRBJ2-2; tentative D call: TRBD1 (5 bases). V was pared by 5 bases and J by 1 base, with 5 bases between. This CDR3 spans 13 amino acids. The CDR3 region is CASSTGNTGELFF. The CDR3 region has the DNA TGTGCCAGCAGTACAGGGAACACCGGGGAGCTGTTTTTT.

The chain combines TRBV30 with TRBJ2-3; weak D call: TRBD1 (6 bases). Per the germline V gene, CDR1 is GTSNPN and CDR2 is SVGIG (reference sequence). This CDR3 comprises 13 residues. Trimming stripped 2 bases from V and 4 bases from J, with 10 bases between. For the CDR3, the DNA is TGTGCCTGGAGTCCGGGGACACCAGATACGCAGTATTTT. This encodes CAWSPGTPDTQYF.

This clonotype has at least ten counts. The chain is built from TRBV20-1 and TRBJ2-7, with 7 nucleotides matching TRBD1. Losses at the gene ends were 3 bases for V and 2 bases for J; bases not matched to a gene: 7. From germline, CDR1 is DFQATT and CDR2 SNEGSKA (reference sequence). The CDR3 is made up of 14 amino acids. CDR3 nucleotide sequence: TGCAGTGCTAGTTCCGGGACAGTAACCTACGAGCAGTACTTC. Protein product: CSASSGTVTYEQYF.

The table lists this clonotype with a few counts. The chain joins TRBV2 to TRBJ2-2; TRBD2 is a possible D gene (6 bases). CDR3 length: 15 residues. Germline V CDR1 and CDR2: SNHLY, FYNNEI. Trimming pared 0 bases from V and 8 bases from J, leaving 13 bases between. Here the CDR3 reads CASSEAEGGTGELFF. The CDR3 region has the DNA TGTGCCAGCAGTGAAGCCGAGGGCGGGACGGGGGAGCTGTTTTTT.

The chain couples TRBV7-2 to TRBJ1-4; 9 positions agree with TRBD1. Per the germline V gene, CDR1 is SGHTA and CDR2 is FQGNSA. Trimming at V came to 4 bases and at J to 4 bases, leaving 10 bases not matched to a gene. This CDR3 is built from 17 residues. CDR3 region: CASSSGLQGAINEKLFF. The CDR3 bases are TGTGCCAGCAGCTCGGGTCTACAGGGGGCGATTAATGAAAAACTGTTTTTT.

This clonotype came up many times. Germline is not matched at one junction end, which may reflect a read error. This chain links TRBV11-3 with TRBJ2-1; D is possibly TRBD1 (6 bases). The CDR3 extends over 16 amino acids. The V gene's germline CDR1 is SGHNT and CDR2 YENEEA. The CDR3 bases are TGTGCCAGCAGCCTAGAGGGGGATCCGGGATACAATGAGCAGTTCTTC. This sequence encodes CASSLEGDPGYNEQFF.

This clonotype has at least ten counts. The CDR3: CASSPDRNEKLFF. CDR3 sequence (DNA): TGTGCCAGCAGCCCGGACAGGAATGAAAAACTGTTTTTT. The V gene is TRBV4-2, the J gene TRBJ1-4, with 7 bases identical to TRBD1. The CDR3 contains 13 residues. Trimming at V came to 4 bases and at J to 5 bases, leaving 1 base not matched to a gene. The germline gives CDR1 LGHNA, CDR2 YNFKEQ.

V and J are TRBV6-2 or TRBV6-3 and TRBJ2-1; perhaps TRBD2 as D (6 bases). This CDR3 contains 12 residues. The V and J ends lost 6 bases and 9 bases respectively, with 12 bases between them. CDR1 and CDR2 (germline): MNHEY, SVGEGT. CDR3 coding DNA: TGTGCCAGCAGCCTCCTAGCGAGTGAGCAGTTCTTC. Translated: CASSLLASEQFF.

The rearrangement uses TRBV7-2 and TRBJ2-7, with D possibly matching TRBD1 (5 bases). V lost 5 bases and J lost 0, with 14 bases in between. CDR1 is SGHTA, CDR2 FQGNSA, per germline. This CDR3 is 15 amino acids long. The CDR3 DNA sequence: TGTGCCAGCAGCCCCTTTTACAGGTCCTCCTACGAGCAGTACTTC. It translates to CASSPFYRSSYEQYF.

This clonotype was observed many times. The chain combines TRBV12-5 with TRBJ2-5, with 7 bases matching TRBD1. The CDR3 runs 16 residues. Germline loops: CDR1 LGHNT, CDR2 FRNRAP. V dropped 1 base and J dropped 4; count of bases not matched to a gene: 9. The CDR3: CASGLDKDRVGETQYF. DNA for the CDR3: TGTGCTAGTGGTTTGGATAAAGACAGGGTGGGAGAGACCCAGTACTTC.

This clonotype appeared a few times. The chain employs TRBV29-1 and TRBJ2-5, with 7 bases fitting TRBD2. CDR3 length equals 15 residues. Germline-derived CDR1 and CDR2 are SQVTM and ANQGSEA. J lost 2 bases, V lost 2 bases, and 8 bases had no gene match. The CDR3 loop is CSVEITGGLQETQYF. The CDR3 DNA is TGCAGCGTTGAAATAACGGGAGGATTACAAGAGACCCAGTACTTC.

This clonotype came up many times. The chain uses TRBV7-9 and TRBJ1-1, with a weak D call TRBD1 (5 bases). The CDR3 loop spans 14 amino acids. V was clipped by 2 bases and J by 8 bases, with 15 bases between them. Germline CDR1 is SEHNR and CDR2 is FQNEAQ (reference sequence). The CDR3 reads CASSLHSEQAEAFF. The CDR3 coding sequence is TGTGCCAGCAGCTTACACAGCGAACAGGCGGAAGCTTTCTTT.

Ten or more counts support this clonotype. V usage is TRBV5-1 and J usage is TRBJ2-1, with D perhaps matching TRBD1 (5 bases). The CDR3 totals 15 residues. Germline V CDR1 and CDR2: SGHRS, YFSETQ. Trimming took off 3 bases at V and 3 bases at J, with 13 bases between the two ends. DNA for the CDR3: TGCGCCAGCAGCTCGTCAGACAGAGTCTACAATGAGCAGTTCTTC. Protein sequence: CASSSSDRVYNEQFF.

This clonotype occurred a few times. The rearrangement joins TRBV7-6 to TRBJ2-2; 7 nucleotides line up with TRBD1. V lost 2 bases to trimming and J lost 8 bases; unmatched junction nucleotides: 8. CDR1 is SGHVS, CDR2 FNYEAQ, per germline. The CDR3 runs to 15 residues. The CDR3 loop is CASSLTLQGLGELFF. The CDR3 DNA reads as TGTGCCAGCAGCTTAACCCTACAGGGGTTAGGGGAGCTGTTTTTT.